Given below is one T cell receptor beta chain in context. This clone turned up a few times. There is no known antigen for this receptor. No quality values exist for individual bases; no much larger clone is one base distant. The CDR3 regions of human TCRbeta chains were subjected to immunosequencing. For the original study's pipeline: Repertoire TCRs were checked for matches against a reference library of SARS-CoV-2-specific TCRs that had been generated using the MIRA antigen-specificity platform. Breadth was defined as the fraction of unique TCRs that were SARS-CoV-2-associated, and depth was defined as the fraction of total T cells that were SARS-CoV-2-associated. Using the MIRA data, each spike-specific TCR was mapped to the spike region that the TCR reacts to and placed in a CD4 or CD8 class. Log10-transformed breadth and depth values were compared by one-way ANOVA with Sidak's multiple comparisons tests. Held by TCRdb, this immuneACCESS table contains in-frame sequences only and omits some clones. Under half of the omission traces to an unresolved V gene where checked; the cause of the rest is unknown. V and J calls and clone size are those listed in that table; D and trimming were worked out from the DNA. The sample table shows some 130,000 clones, and around 90% are seen once. Of the sample, 0.9% to 1.2% is held by the ten largest clones.

The time point label for this specimen denotes: about 28 days (+/-7) after the second vaccine dose. AZD1222 recipients with second doses at about 4 weeks or about 12 weeks were pooled, because spike-specific TCR depth and breadth did not differ between schedules. Vaccinee samples were obtained from the UK trials COV001 and COV002, which included a single-blind randomized controlled phase 2/3 trial of AZD1222 (ChAdOx1 nCoV-19) in healthy adults. For TCRbeta chain sequencing, PBMC samples were collected from trial participants at day 0 and at day 28 after the second dose. This sample is part of a study of T cell responses to AZD1222 COVID-19 vaccine (dated by TCRdb to the early 2020s). Study-level background: TCR sequencing was performed for 230 to 250 trial participants, of whom approximately 200 were given two doses of AZD1222 and around 26 were given two doses of MenACWY control vaccine. Enrollment into the trials was organized by age into subgroups of 18-55, 56-69 and 70-plus years, and those subgroups contained approximately 150, 30 and 60 TCR-sequenced participants, respectively. The investigation overall reported the following: In the small 56-69-year group, the increase in depth fell short of significance, most likely because of low power. Because no day 14 peak-response samples were available, the repertoires could be characterized only after the peak T cell response. Participants were mostly white British and included more females than males, and it was suggested by the authors that clonal diversity may have been underestimated. The vaccine-associated CD4 TCRs covered the entire spike protein, and the dominant responses fell in regions 160-218 and 743-854. Nearly half of unique spike-specific TCRs reportedly recognized epitopes outside regions mutated in the B.1.351 and B.1.1.7 variants. Conclusions about previously exposed vaccinees were limited because only six or seven AZD1222 recipients were SARS-CoV-2 seropositive at baseline. After two AZD1222 doses, both the breadth and the depth of spike-specific TCRs were significantly higher than at day 0 and than in MenACWY recipients.

There are 15 amino acids in the CDR3, from cysteine to phenylalanine inclusive. CDR3 DNA is the only sequence kept; it has 45 bases, read in frame from the first base. Trimmed from V: 2 bases; trimmed from J: 2 bases; junction bases lacking a gene match: 5. Sequences SGHRS (CDR1) and YFSETQ (CDR2) are obtained from the germline V gene. This receptor chain uses TRBV5-1 and TRBJ2-5, and 8 bases in between align with TRBD2. Sample: peripheral blood, taken 28 days after the second AZD1222 dose. This sequence was found in an adult who received the AZD1222 COVID-19 vaccine. The DNA is as follows: TGCGCCAGCAGCTTCTCCCCGGGAGGGCAAGAGACCCAGTACTTC. Its protein reads: CASSFSPGGQETQYF.